This entry lists 24 T cell receptor beta chains sequenced from one sample in a study of blood T cells in healthy people across ages (dated by TCRdb to between 2014 and 2016). The library relied on 5' RACE. Sequencer: Illumina HiSeq 2500. The second PCR ran for roughly 7 to 12 cycles and used a J-beta primer mix along with a sample-barcoded 5' primer. TCRdb reanalyzed the raw reads on its own, using fastp at Q25 for trimming and MiXCR for clone calling, and kept in-frame beta chains. Every CDR3 protein is listed once, alongside the most common genes and DNA of its rows. Recorded for this sample are approximately 880,000 distinct CDR3 sequences; around 48% of them occurred a single time. The top ten clones comprise around an eighth of the sample. The sample taken for sequencing was blood. The receptor source for this set is a man aged 25 to 40 in good health.

The genes are TRBV5-1 and TRBJ2-5; D gene uncertain. This CDR3 spans 14 amino acids. Trimming stripped 1 base from V and 3 bases from J, with 10 bases between. In germline, CDR1 is SGHRS, CDR2 YFSETQ. In nucleotides, the CDR3 is TGCGCCAGCAGCTTGACGCCAGGAAAAGAGACCCAGTACTTC. Translated: CASSLTPGKETQYF.

The V gene is TRBV30, the J gene TRBJ1-2; D unresolved. Trimming shortened V by 0 bases and J by 7 bases, and 9 bases separated the two germline ends. Germline V CDR1 and CDR2: GTSNPN, SVGIG (reference sequence). The CDR3 sequence is 12 residues long. DNA for the CDR3: TGTGCCTGGAGTGTACTCGCAGGTGGCTACACCTTC. It yields the protein CAWSVLAGGYTF.

The chain couples TRBV12-3 or TRBV12-4 to TRBJ1-4; 8 bases align to TRBD1. The CDR3 is 14 amino acids. V dropped 1 base and J dropped 10; count of bases not matched to a gene: 5. This CDR3 is CASSLGQGAGKLFF. Here the CDR3 DNA reads TGTGCCAGCAGTTTAGGGCAGGGGGCAGGAAAACTGTTTTTT.

With respect to this clonotype: One end of the junction is discordant with germline, which a read error may explain. The CDR3, as DNA: TGCGCCAGCCAAAGGCAAGGGTCTAGCACAGATGCGCAGTATTTT. Protein sequence: CASQRQGSSTDAQYF. The chain carries TRBV5-1 and TRBJ2-3; tentatively, D is TRBD2 (5 bases). CDR3 length equals 15 residues. Germline lookup yields CDR1 SGHRS and CDR2 YFSETQ.

The sample holds a few counts of this clonotype. The chain recombines TRBV5-1 with TRBJ2-5; TRBD1 matches at 8 bases. The J call may be in error: the DNA end matches TRBJ2-7 better. Per the germline V gene, CDR1 is SGHRS and CDR2 is YFSETQ. The CDR3 has 14 residues. CDR3 DNA sequence: TGCGCCAGCACGTCCGGGACAGGAGACTACGAGCAGTACTTC. This encodes CASTSGTGDYEQYF.

The gene calls are TRBV20-1 and TRBJ1-2; D is uncertain. The germline V gene encodes CDR1 DFQATT and CDR2 SNEGSKA (reference sequence). V lost 5 bases and J 2 bases, leaving 9 bases between the germline ends. CDR3 length: 12 residues. The CDR3 DNA follows: TGCAGTGCTCCGGGATGGAACTATGGCTACACCTTC. Translated: CSAPGWNYGYTF.

There are a few counts of this clonotype. The J gene is TRBJ1-2, the V gene TRBV3-1; possible D gene TRBD1, 6 bases. CDR1 and CDR2 (germline): LGHDT, YNNKEL (reference sequence). The CDR3 has 16 amino acids. The V and J ends lost 8 bases and 3 bases respectively, with 22 bases between them. The CDR3 DNA sequence: TGTGCCAGCGGAAACGTGGGGACATCTCACGACTATGGCTACACCTTC. Amino acid sequence: CASGNVGTSHDYGYTF.

The V and J genes are TRBV6-1 and TRBJ1-2; the D gene is possibly TRBD1 (5 bases). There are 13 residues in the CDR3. V was trimmed by 3 bases and J by 4 bases, leaving 9 bases between them. Per the germline V gene, CDR1 is MNHNS and CDR2 is SASEGT. The CDR3 sequence: CASSETTVYGYTF. The CDR3 nucleotides read TGTGCCAGCAGTGAGACGACAGTCTATGGCTACACCTTC.

The chain is built from TRBV20-1 and TRBJ1-1; D not certain. Germline loops: CDR1 DFQATT, CDR2 SNEGSKA (reference sequence). The CDR3 consists of 13 residues. Trimming removed 5 bases at V and 2 bases at J, with 12 bases between. This CDR3 reads CSAQGNINTEAFF. CDR3 sequence (DNA): TGCAGTGCTCAAGGGAACATTAACACTGAAGCTTTCTTT.

The chain combines TRBV11-1 with TRBJ2-7, with D hard to call. The J call may be incorrect, as the DNA end agrees better with TRBJ2-5. The germline V gene has CDR1 SGHAT and CDR2 FQDESV (reference sequence). The CDR3 runs 15 residues. CDR3 residues: CASSLASRPGETQYF. The CDR3 coding sequence is TGTGCCAGCAGCTTAGCATCCAGGCCCGGCGAGACCCAGTACTTC.

This clonotype occurred a few times. The chain links TRBV6-2 or TRBV6-3 to TRBJ2-5; the match to TRBD1 covers 8 bases. With V trimmed by 5 bases and J by 4 bases, 3 bases remained unmatched. Germline CDR1 MNHEY, CDR2 SVGEGT. This CDR3 has 13 residues. The CDR3, as DNA: TGTGCCAGCAGTACACAGGGGGGAGAGACCCAGTACTTC. Protein sequence: CASSTQGGETQYF.

This clonotype was observed a few times. The V and J genes are TRBV20-1 and TRBJ2-5, with D unclear. Trimming pared 5 bases from V and 1 base from J, leaving 11 bases between. CDR1 and CDR2 from the germline V gene are DFQATT and SNEGSKA (reference sequence). The CDR3 runs 13 residues. The CDR3, as DNA: TGCAGTGCTCCCCAGCTCCTCCAAGAGACCCAGTACTTC. It translates to CSAPQLLQETQYF.

This clonotype was detected a few times. V gene TRBV7-2 combines with J gene TRBJ1-5; D remains unclear. Germline V gene sequence: CDR1 SGHTA, CDR2 FQGNSA. This CDR3 is 12 amino acids long. V gave up 4 bases and J gave up 7 bases, with 8 bases separating them. CDR3: CASSSYGQPQHF. The CDR3 bases are TGTGCCAGCAGCTCGTACGGGCAGCCCCAGCATTTT.

The chain employs TRBV18 and TRBJ2-7; the D gene is possibly TRBD1 (5 bases). The CDR3 is made up of 16 amino acids. CDR1 and CDR2 (germline): KGHSH, LQKENI. V was shortened by 2 bases and J by 1 base, with 15 bases between the two germline ends. In DNA form, the CDR3 reads TGTGCCAGCTCACCAAACTTACGACAGCTGTCCTACGAGCAGTACTTC. Protein product: CASSPNLRQLSYEQYF.

The chain links TRBV2 to TRBJ2-3; 8 bases line up with TRBD1. The CDR3 sequence is 15 residues long. Trimming removed 4 bases from V and 3 bases from J; junction bases left unmatched: 6. Germline V gene data show CDR1 as SNHLY and CDR2 as FYNNEI. DNA for the CDR3: TGTGCCAGCAGTGGTCAGGGGGCGGGGACAGATACGCAGTATTTT. Amino acid sequence: CASSGQGAGTDTQYF.

CDR3 DNA sequence: TGTGCCAGCAGTTCCCTCGGCGGGGGGTTTGTGAATGAGCAGTACTTC. Its protein is CASSSLGGGFVNEQYF. V gene TRBV6-5 combines with J gene TRBJ2-7; 8 bases map to TRBD2. This CDR3 comprises 16 residues. CDR1 and CDR2 from the germline V gene are MNHEY and SVGAGI. V was pared by 4 bases and J by 7 bases, with 15 bases of the junction left unmatched.

The V call is TRBV9, the J call TRBJ1-2, with 7 nucleotides matching TRBD1. The CDR3 extends over 17 amino acids. The germline V gene has CDR1 SGDLS and CDR2 YYNGEE. V lost 0 bases to trimming and J lost 7 bases; unmatched junction nucleotides: 15. The CDR3 region has the DNA TGTGCCAGCAGCGTAGCTTCGGGCGCCAGGGGGTACAGTGGCTACACCTTC. It codes for CASSVASGARGYSGYTF.

V gene TRBV6-5 combines with J gene TRBJ1-2; the D gene is possibly TRBD1 (6 bases). This CDR3 spans 15 amino acids. V was trimmed by 4 bases and J by 0 bases, leaving 12 bases between them. Germline V lookup: CDR1 MNHEY, CDR2 SVGAGI. For the CDR3, the DNA is TGTGCCAGCAGTTCAACGGGGGCCCCTAACTATGGCTACACCTTC. Translating gives CASSSTGAPNYGYTF.

This chain joins TRBV3-1 and TRBJ2-6, with TRBD1 identical over 7 bases. The V segment lost 0 bases and the J segment 4 bases; nucleotides outside the gene matches: 3. The CDR3 covers 16 residues. Germline V gene lookup returns CDR1 LGHDT and CDR2 YNNKEL (reference sequence). The CDR3 reads CASSQEGGGGANVLTF. The CDR3 DNA sequence: TGTGCCAGCAGCCAAGAAGGGGGCGGAGGGGCCAACGTCCTGACTTTC.

The gene calls are TRBV2 and TRBJ2-6, with TRBD1 as a possible D gene (6 bases). The CDR3 extends over 16 amino acids. CDR1 is SNHLY, CDR2 FYNNEI, per germline. The ends were cut back, 5 bases at V and 4 bases at J, with 15 bases in the middle. The CDR3 DNA reads TGTGCCAGCAGTCCGGGACAAATGGTCGGGGCCAACGTCCTGACTTTC. Encoded protein: CASSPGQMVGANVLTF. The full variable domain, its missing parts supplied by reference TRBV2 and TRBJ2-6, is EPEVTQTPSHQVTQMGQEVILRCVPISNHLYFYWYRQILGQKVEFLVSFYNNEISEKSEIFDDQFSVERPDGSNFTLKIRSTKLEDSAMYFCASSPGQMVGANVLTFGAGSRLTVL.

A few counts support this clonotype. The gene calls are TRBV29-1 and TRBJ2-7; 10 bases fit TRBD1. This CDR3 spans 14 amino acids. V was pared by 1 base and J by 3 bases, with 3 bases of the junction left unmatched. CDR1 SQVTM and CDR2 ANQGSEA come from the germline V gene. Here the CDR3 DNA reads TGCAGCGTTGAAGTCGGACAGGGGGGCTACGAGCAGTACTTC. It specifies CSVEVGQGGYEQYF.

This clonotype was seen only a few times. The chain is built from TRBV12-3 or TRBV12-4 and TRBJ1-1; 8 positions agree with TRBD1. V gave up 5 bases and J gave up 4 bases; unmatched junction bases: 6. The length of the CDR3 is 14 residues. CDR3 protein: CASSVQGASTEAFF. For the CDR3, the DNA is TGTGCCAGCAGTGTTCAGGGGGCGAGCACTGAAGCTTTCTTT.

The V gene is TRBV5-1, the J gene TRBJ2-7; 7 positions match TRBD1. V shed 1 base, J shed 5 bases, and the junction held 6 bases outside the gene matches. Germline V gene sequence: CDR1 SGHRS, CDR2 YFSETQ. The length of the CDR3 is 14 residues. This CDR3 is CASSLIGGLNEQYF. CDR3 in DNA: TGCGCCAGCAGCTTGATAGGGGGCCTGAACGAGCAGTACTTC.

This clonotype has a handful of counts. The chain carries TRBV3-1 and TRBJ1-4; no clear D gene. The CDR3 sequence is 15 residues long. Germline lookup yields CDR1 LGHDT and CDR2 YNNKEL (reference sequence). Trimming took 4 bases from V and 3 from J, leaving 12 bases between them. The DNA for the CDR3 is TGTGCCAGCAGCCCCACCGATTCCCCTAATGAAAAACTGTTTTTT. It encodes CASSPTDSPNEKLFF.